This record concerns one T cell receptor beta chain sequence. The source of the sample is a study of blood T cell repertoires in COVID-19. Germline CDR1 reads LNHDA; CDR2 reads SQIVND (reference sequence). The CDR3 runs to 14 residues. The V and J ends lost 3 bases and 5 bases respectively, with 11 bases between them. Libraries were prepared by immunoSEQ multiplex PCR; TCRdb keeps only in-frame clonotypes and omits some of them. The sample includes some 250,000 clones, over 70% seen only once; the top ten take about 3.1%. The receptor's source is an elderly woman with acute or convalescent COVID-19. The chain combines TRBV19 with TRBJ1-5; D possibly corresponds to TRBD1 (6 bases). The sample consisted of peripheral blood. CDR3 residues: CASSIARGDQPQHF. The CDR3 DNA reads as TGTGCCAGTAGTATCGCCAGGGGTGATCAGCCCCAGCATTTT.